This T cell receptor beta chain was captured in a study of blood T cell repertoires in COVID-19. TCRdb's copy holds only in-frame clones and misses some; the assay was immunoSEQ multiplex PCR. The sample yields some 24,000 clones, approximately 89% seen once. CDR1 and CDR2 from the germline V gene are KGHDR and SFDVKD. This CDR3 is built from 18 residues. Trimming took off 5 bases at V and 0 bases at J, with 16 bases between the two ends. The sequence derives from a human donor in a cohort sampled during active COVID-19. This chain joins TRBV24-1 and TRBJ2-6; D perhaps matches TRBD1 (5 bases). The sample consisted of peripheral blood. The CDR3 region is CATSGGRERSSGANVLTF. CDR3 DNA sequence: TGTGCCACCAGTGGAGGCAGGGAAAGAAGCTCTGGGGCCAACGTCCTGACTTTC.